The 4 T cell receptor beta chains listed next were all sequenced from one sample in a study of a mutant IDH1 vaccine in newly diagnosed glioma. This sample's time point: baseline, week 1 (first vaccination visit). Treatment meaning: pre-vaccination baseline after standard-of-care therapy. Repertoires were generated with immunoSEQ multiplex PCR, while TCRdb's copy carries only in-frame clones and drops some. Of roughly 41,000 clones in the sample, roughly 80% were seen once. This specimen was PBMCs, taken from a glioma patient treated with radiotherapy, temozolomide or both. The receptor set was obtained from a man aged 40-49 years with glioma. Some clones in this sample may be carry-over from other donors' samples.

This chain joins TRBV7-6 and TRBJ1-3; 7 positions match TRBD1. The junction had 5 bases not matched to a gene; V was cut back by 5 bases and J by 4 bases. There are 14 residues in the CDR3. Germline V CDR1 and CDR2: SGHVS, FNYEAQ. CDR3: CASSKQGWGNTIYF. The CDR3 coding sequence is TGTGCCAGCAGCAAACAGGGGTGGGGAAACACCATATATTTT.

V and J are TRBV19 and TRBJ1-2, with D tentatively TRBD1 (6 bases). Deletions cut 1 base from V and 3 bases from J, with 12 bases between. CDR1 LNHDA and CDR2 SQIVND come from the germline V gene (reference sequence). The CDR3 has 15 amino acids. The CDR3 DNA sequence: TGTGCCAGTAGTATAGGGACAGTCCCTTACTATGGCTACACCTTC. Amino acids: CASSIGTVPYYGYTF.

This chain joins TRBV11-3 and TRBJ2-1; possibly TRBD1 or TRBD2 for D (5 bases each). Germline lookup yields CDR1 SGHNT and CDR2 YENEEA. The CDR3 covers 16 residues. V lost 1 base and J lost 7, with 17 bases in between. CDR3 residues: CASSLASYRGRNEQFF. The CDR3 nucleotides are TGTGCCAGCAGCTTAGCGTCCTATCGGGGCCGGAATGAGCAGTTCTTC. Full variable domain (missing parts from reference TRBV11-3 and TRBJ2-1): EAGVVQSPRYKIIEKKQPVAFWCNPISGHNTLYWYLQNLGQGPELLIRYENEEAVDDSQLPKDRFSAERLKGVDSTLKIQPAELGDSAVYLCASSLASYRGRNEQFFGPGTRLTVL.

This chain links TRBV20-1 with TRBJ2-5, with 7 bases matching TRBD2. The junction had 4 bases not matched to a gene; V was cut back by 8 bases and J by 4 bases. CDR1 and CDR2 from the germline V gene are DFQATT and SNEGSKA (reference sequence). This CDR3 spans 11 amino acids. CDR3 protein: CSPRGVETQYF. CDR3 nucleotide sequence: TGCAGTCCCCGGGGGGTAGAGACCCAGTACTTC.